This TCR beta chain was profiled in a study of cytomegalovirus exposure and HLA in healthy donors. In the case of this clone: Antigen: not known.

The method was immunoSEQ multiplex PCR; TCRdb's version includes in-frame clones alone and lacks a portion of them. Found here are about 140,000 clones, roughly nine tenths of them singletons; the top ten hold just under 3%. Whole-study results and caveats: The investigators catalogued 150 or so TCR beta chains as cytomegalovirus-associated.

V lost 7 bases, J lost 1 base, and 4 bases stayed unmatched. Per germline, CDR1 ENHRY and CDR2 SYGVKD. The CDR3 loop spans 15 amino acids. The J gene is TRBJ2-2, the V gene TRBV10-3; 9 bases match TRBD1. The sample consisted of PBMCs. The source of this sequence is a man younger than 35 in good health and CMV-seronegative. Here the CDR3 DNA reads TGTGCCATCAACCGGGACAGGGAGAACACCGGGGAGCTGTTTTTT. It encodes CAINRDRENTGELFF.